The entry that follows covers one TCR beta chain sequence. Antigen unknown. This entry is derived from a study of cytomegalovirus exposure and HLA in healthy donors. Findings and caveats of the study: An analysis was carried out later, and it reportedly showed fewer N-insertions in an Asian-associated ancestry cluster than the roughly 700-donor mean. Earlier analysis yielded a pattern in which most TCR beta V segments were productive about 87% or about 30% of the time.

Germline assignment: CDR1 SGHVS and CDR2 FNYEAQ. V was trimmed by 5 bases and J by 0 bases, leaving 10 bases between them. The CDR3 covers 14 residues. Primers for the PCR totalled 60 Vbeta and 13 Jbeta. TCRdb's table, derived via immunoSEQ multiplex PCR, lists solely in-frame clones and lacks some. In the table there are roughly 59,000 clones, almost 70% of which are singletons. The chain uses TRBV7-6 and TRBJ2-5; D gene uncertain. The source of this sequence is a man aged 40-49 years in good health and CMV-seropositive. The specimen sequenced was PBMCs. CDR3 nucleotides: TGTGCCAGCAGCCCACTCCCGTACCAAGAGACCCAGTACTTC. Protein: CASSPLPYQETQYF.